Below, 21 T cell receptor beta chains from the same sample are listed, as sequenced in a study of blood T cell repertoires in COVID-19 (TCRdb year 2020). Library construction relied on the immunoSEQ multiplex PCR assay. Held by TCRdb, this immuneACCESS table contains in-frame sequences only and omits some clones. Under half of the omission traces to an unresolved V gene where checked; the cause of the rest is unknown. The sample table records 140,000 or so clones; about three quarters of these occur just once. The top ten clonotypes cover approximately 16% of the sample. What was sequenced was peripheral blood. The source is a man in his fifties or sixties with acute or convalescent COVID-19.

This chain uses TRBV9 with TRBJ2-5, with D perhaps matching TRBD2 (6 bases). Trimming removed 4 bases at V and 2 bases at J, with 15 bases between. The CDR3 spans 15 residues. CDR1 is SGDLS, CDR2 YYNGEE, per germline. In nucleotides, the CDR3 is TGTGCCAGCAGCCCTAGCCCGGCGGGACAAGAGACCCAGTACTTC. It is translated as CASSPSPAGQETQYF. Supplemented by reference TRBV9 and TRBJ2-5, the full variable domain reads DSGVTQTPKHLITATGQRVTLRCSPRSGDLSVYWYQQSLDQGLQFLIQYYNGEERAKGNILERFSAQQFPDLHSELNLSSLELGDSALYFCASSPSPAGQETQYFGPGTRLLVL.

This clone turned up a few times. The V gene is TRBV5-8, the J gene TRBJ2-2, with 7 nucleotides matching TRBD2. Germline values: CDR1 SGHTS, CDR2 YDEGEE. J gave up 6 bases and V 9 bases, and 14 bases lay outside the gene matches. The CDR3 has 15 residues. CDR3 coding DNA: TGTGCCACGGGAGGAGGTAGCGTAGGGGCCGGGGAGCTGTTTTTT. Amino acid sequence: CATGGGSVGAGELFF.

The V gene is TRBV4-1, the J gene TRBJ2-1, with D perhaps TRBD2 (6 bases). From germline, CDR1 is MGHRA and CDR2 YSYEKL. This CDR3 is 15 amino acids long. Trimming left V 0 bases short and J 11 bases short, with 17 bases between. The CDR3 loop reads CASSQDPGGGRKQFF. The DNA for the CDR3 is TGCGCCAGCAGCCAAGATCCCGGTGGAGGGCGTAAGCAGTTCTTC.

The gene calls are TRBV29-1 and TRBJ1-2; 7 bases are shared with TRBD1. V dropped 2 bases and J dropped 6; count of bases not matched to a gene: 9. CDR1 SQVTM and CDR2 ANQGSEA come from the germline V gene. This CDR3 spans 14 amino acids. CDR3 sequence reads: CSVERETGSNGYTF. Here the CDR3 DNA reads TGCAGCGTTGAACGAGAGACAGGGTCGAATGGCTACACCTTC.

The V gene is TRBV5-8, the J gene TRBJ2-7, with TRBD1 matching over 7 bases. V lost 4 bases to trimming and J lost 7 bases; unmatched junction nucleotides: 17. The CDR3 extends over 16 amino acids. Germline V gene sequence: CDR1 SGHTS, CDR2 YDEGEE. CDR3 nucleotides: TGTGCCAGCAGCCCGCCGGGACAGTATAAGGTCGAGGAGCAGTACGTC. This encodes CASSPPGQYKVEEQYV.

CDR3 nucleotides: TGTGCCAGCTCACCCGGACGGACTAACACTGAAGCTTTCTTT. Protein product: CASSPGRTNTEAFF. The chain has TRBV18 and TRBJ1-1; D gene unclear. V shed 3 bases and J shed 2 bases, with 10 bases lying between them. The CDR3 sequence is 14 residues long. The germline gives CDR1 KGHSH, CDR2 LQKENI.

V usage is TRBV6-4 and J usage is TRBJ1-6; D remains unclear. The CDR3 length is 13 residues. Trimming pared 6 bases from V and 4 bases from J, leaving 7 bases between. CDR1 and CDR2 (germline): MRHNA, SNTAGT. The CDR3 DNA is TGTGCCAGCAGCATGACTTATAATTCACCCCTCCACTTT. Translated, it gives CASSMTYNSPLHF.

To note about this clone: Other DNA sequences in the same sample also yield this CDR3. The rearrangement links TRBV19 to TRBJ1-5; TRBD1 is a possible D gene (5 bases). This CDR3 spans 15 amino acids. The germline V gene has CDR1 LNHDA and CDR2 SQIVND (reference sequence). The V end lost 4 bases, the J end lost 0 bases, and 10 bases lay between the germline ends. The CDR3 sequence: CASSNGHYSNQPQHF. The CDR3 DNA reads as TGTGCCAGTAGTAACGGACACTATAGCAATCAGCCCCAGCATTTT. The full variable domain, its missing parts supplied by reference TRBV19 and TRBJ1-5, is DGGITQSPKYLFRKEGQNVTLSCEQNLNHDAMYWYRQDPGQGLRLIYYSQIVNDFQKGDIAEGYSVSREKKESFPLTVTSAQKNPTAFYLCASSNGHYSNQPQHFGDGTRLSIL.

The chain uses TRBV7-6 and TRBJ2-7, with a possible D match to TRBD2 (7 bases). The CDR3 spans 14 residues. Germline values: CDR1 SGHVS, CDR2 FNYEAQ. Trimming removed 5 bases at V and 6 bases at J, with 17 bases between. The chain's CDR3 is CASSVRPGEGEQYV. CDR3 DNA: TGTGCCAGCAGCGTAAGGCCAGGGGAGGGCGAGCAGTACGTC.

The genes are TRBV10-3 and TRBJ1-5; D may be TRBD1 (6 bases). Per germline, CDR1 ENHRY and CDR2 SYGVKD. Trimming took 2 bases from V and 7 from J, leaving 15 bases between them. This CDR3 region has 15 residues. CDR3 nucleotide sequence: TGTGCCATCAGTGAGCAATTAGGGGGGGGGCAGCCCCAGCATTTT. It is translated as CAISEQLGGGQPQHF.

The chain joins TRBV2 to TRBJ1-5; TRBD1 matches 7 bases. The germline V gene has CDR1 SNHLY and CDR2 FYNNEI. CDR3 size: 14 residues. V trimming: 8 bases; J trimming: 4 bases; junction bases outside the gene matches: 8. The CDR3 bases are TGTGCCAGCGGAGGGAGACAGGGTAATCAGCCCCAGCATTTT. This sequence encodes CASGGRQGNQPQHF.

The chain couples TRBV3-1 (or the pseudogene TRBV3-2) to TRBJ2-1, with D perhaps matching TRBD2 (6 bases). The CDR3 sequence is 12 residues long. The V gene's germline CDR1 is LGHDT and CDR2 YNNKEL (reference sequence). The V and J ends lost 4 bases and 9 bases respectively, with 10 bases between them. The CDR3 region is CASSPLGGEQFF. The CDR3 nucleotides read TGTGCCAGCAGCCCTTTGGGAGGTGAGCAGTTCTTC.

Only a few counts were recorded for this clone. The chain joins TRBV10-2 to TRBJ2-3; D gene unclear. From germline, CDR1 is WSHSY and CDR2 SAAADI. The CDR3 is made up of 15 amino acids. The ends were cut back, 4 bases at V and 0 bases at J, with 11 bases in the middle. This CDR3 is CASSARVTSTDTQYF. In DNA form, the CDR3 reads TGCGCCAGCAGTGCGCGAGTAACTAGCACAGATACGCAGTATTTT.

The chain links TRBV28 to TRBJ2-7, with a tentative D call TRBD2 (7 bases). CDR3 size: 20 residues. V lost 6 bases and J 2 bases, leaving 32 bases between the germline ends. Per the germline V gene, CDR1 is MDHEN and CDR2 is SYDVKM. CDR3 in amino acids: CASRMGGLWVGGPMTYEQYF. The CDR3 bases are TGTGCCAGCAGGATGGGCGGGCTGTGGGTCGGGGGGCCCATGACCTACGAGCAGTACTTC. Supplemented by reference TRBV28 and TRBJ2-7, the full variable domain reads DVKVTQSSRYLVKRTGEKVFLECVQDMDHENMFWYRQDPGLGLRLIYFSYDVKMKEKGDIPEGYSVSREKKERFSLILESASTNQTSMYLCASRMGGLWVGGPMTYEQYFGPGTRLTVT.

This clone appeared many times. V gene TRBV2 combines with J gene TRBJ1-1; 7 positions match TRBD1. V lost 6 bases to trimming and J lost 0 bases; unmatched junction nucleotides: 4. CDR3 length: 14 amino acids. Looked up from germline, CDR1 is SNHLY and CDR2 is FYNNEI. The chain's CDR3 is CASRRTGLNTEAFF. DNA of the CDR3: TGTGCCAGCAGAAGGACAGGATTGAACACTGAAGCTTTCTTT.

The table lists this clone with a count of one. The chain has TRBV19 and TRBJ2-1, with 8 bases matching TRBD1. The germline CDR1 and CDR2 sequences are LNHDA and SQIVND (reference sequence). This CDR3 comprises 16 residues. The V segment lost 6 bases and the J segment 5 bases; nucleotides outside the gene matches: 12. CDR3 loop: CASSPSVLTGDNEQFF. The CDR3 DNA follows: TGTGCCAGTAGCCCATCAGTTCTGACAGGGGACAATGAGCAGTTCTTC.

The chain recombines TRBV28 with TRBJ1-6; 7 bases are a match to TRBD1. The CDR3 is 15 amino acids. CDR1 is MDHEN and CDR2 is SYDVKM in the germline V gene. J lost 10 bases, V lost 5 bases, and 11 bases had no gene match. Here the CDR3 reads CASSQEDRSVSPLHF. CDR3 nucleotide sequence: TGTGCCAGCAGTCAAGAGGACAGGTCGGTATCACCCCTCCACTTT.

The chain combines TRBV5-4 with TRBJ1-2; D gene uncertain. The V end lost 0 bases, the J end lost 0 bases, and 6 bases lay between the germline ends. There are 14 residues in the CDR3. The V gene's germline CDR1 is SGHNT and CDR2 YYREEE (reference sequence). CDR3 loop: CASSLDTANYGYTF. CDR3 sequence (DNA): TGTGCCAGCAGCTTGGACACAGCTAACTATGGCTACACCTTC.

V and J are TRBV28 and TRBJ1-5; 8 bases are a match to TRBD1. V lost 4 bases and J lost 8; bases outside the gene matches: 4. This CDR3 is built from 13 residues. The germline CDR1 and CDR2 sequences are MDHEN and SYDVKM. The CDR3 DNA sequence: TGTGCCAGCAGTTCAGGGGGCGGAGAGCCCCAGCATTTT. Amino acid sequence: CASSSGGGEPQHF.

V and J are TRBV10-1 and TRBJ2-1; the match to TRBD2 covers 9 bases. The CDR3 totals 16 residues. J gave up 6 bases and V 3 bases, and 9 bases lay outside the gene matches. The germline V gene has CDR1 WNHNN and CDR2 SYGVQD (reference sequence). The DNA of the CDR3 is TGCGCCAGCAGTGAAGCCGGGACTAGCAGGGGCAATGAGCAGTTCTTC. Its translation is CASSEAGTSRGNEQFF.

This sequence joins TRBV18 and TRBJ1-1; D uncertain. This CDR3 region has 12 residues. Trimming left V 7 bases short and J 0 bases short, with 6 bases between. Germline V lookup: CDR1 KGHSH, CDR2 LQKENI. This CDR3 reads CASLSLNTEAFF. The CDR3 DNA reads TGTGCCAGCTTATCTCTGAACACTGAAGCTTTCTTT.